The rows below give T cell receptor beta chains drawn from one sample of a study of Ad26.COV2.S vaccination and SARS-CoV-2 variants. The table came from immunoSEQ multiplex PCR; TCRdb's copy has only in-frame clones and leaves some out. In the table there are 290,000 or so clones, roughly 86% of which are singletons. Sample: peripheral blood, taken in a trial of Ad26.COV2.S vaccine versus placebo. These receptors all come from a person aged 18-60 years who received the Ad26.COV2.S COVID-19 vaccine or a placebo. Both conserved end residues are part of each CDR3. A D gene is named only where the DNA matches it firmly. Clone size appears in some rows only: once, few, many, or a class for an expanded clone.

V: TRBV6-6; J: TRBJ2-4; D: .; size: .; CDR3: CASSNSGYQAKNIQYF; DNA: TGTGCCAGCAGCAACTCTGGGTACCAAGCCAAAAACATTCAGTACTTC
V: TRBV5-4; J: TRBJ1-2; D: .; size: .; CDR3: CASSRAAIGVGGYTF; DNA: TGTGCCAGCAGCAGGGCCGCTATAGGGGTAGGAGGCTACACCTTC
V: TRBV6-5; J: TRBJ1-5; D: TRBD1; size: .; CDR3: CASSRTGSQPQHF; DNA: TGTGCCAGCAGTCGGACAGGGTCGCAGCCCCAGCATTTT
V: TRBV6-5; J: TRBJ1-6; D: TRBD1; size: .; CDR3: CASSYLPGQVDSPLHF; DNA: TGTGCCAGCAGTTACCTACCGGGACAGGTGGATTCACCCCTCCACTTT
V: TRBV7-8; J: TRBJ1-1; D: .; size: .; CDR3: CASSPDPRDGAFF; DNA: TGTGCCAGCAGCCCCGACCCCCGGGACGGAGCTTTCTTT
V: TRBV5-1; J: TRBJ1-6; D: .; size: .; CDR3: CASSPSGGQTPSLHF; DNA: TGCGCCAGCAGCCCATCCGGGGGCCAAACCCCATCCCTCCACTTT
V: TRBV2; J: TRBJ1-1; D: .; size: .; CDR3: CASSQTENTEAFF; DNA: TGTGCCAGCAGTCAAACAGAGAACACTGAAGCTTTCTTT
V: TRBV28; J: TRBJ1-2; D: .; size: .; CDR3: CASSLSIYGYTF; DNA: TGTGCCAGCAGTTTATCGATCTATGGCTACACCTTC
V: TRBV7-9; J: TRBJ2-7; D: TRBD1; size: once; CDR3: CASSLGQGAGYEQYF; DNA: TGTGCCAGCAGCTTGGGACAGGGGGCCGGCTACGAGCAGTACTTC
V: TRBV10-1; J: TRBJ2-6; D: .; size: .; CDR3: CASSGSTGANVLTF; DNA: TGCGCCAGCAGTGGTTCCACTGGGGCCAACGTCCTGACTTTC
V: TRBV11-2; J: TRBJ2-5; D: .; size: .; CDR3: CASSLVTGQETQYF; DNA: TGTGCCAGCAGCTTAGTTACCGGCCAAGAGACCCAGTACTTC
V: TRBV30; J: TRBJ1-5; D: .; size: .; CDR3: CAWSARINQPQHF; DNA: TGTGCCTGGAGTGCACGGATCAATCAGCCCCAGCATTTT
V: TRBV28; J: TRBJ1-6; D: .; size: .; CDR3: CASSSPGLSSYNSPLHF; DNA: TGTGCCAGCAGTTCCCCGGGACTTAGCTCCTATAATTCACCCCTCCACTTT
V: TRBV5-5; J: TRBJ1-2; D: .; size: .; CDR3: CASSYREAGYGYTF; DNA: TGTGCCAGCAGTTACCGGGAAGCTGGCTATGGCTACACCTTC
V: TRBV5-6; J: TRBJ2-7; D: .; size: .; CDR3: CASSPGAAYEQYF; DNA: TGTGCCAGCAGCCCCGGGGCAGCCTACGAGCAGTACTTC
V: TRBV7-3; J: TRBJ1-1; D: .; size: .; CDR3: CASSPNPAGVAEAFF; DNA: TGTGCCAGCAGCCCCAATCCGGCAGGGGTTGCTGAAGCTTTCTTT
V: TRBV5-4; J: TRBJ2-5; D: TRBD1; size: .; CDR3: CASSIRQGARETQYF; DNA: TGTGCCAGCAGCATCCGACAGGGGGCGAGGGAGACCCAGTACTTC
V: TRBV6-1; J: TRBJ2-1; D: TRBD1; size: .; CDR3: CASSEAYRGNEQFF; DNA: TGTGCCAGCAGTGAAGCCTACAGGGGGAATGAGCAGTTCTTC
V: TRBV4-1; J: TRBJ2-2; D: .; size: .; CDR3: CASSKRGIGNTGELFF; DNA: TGCGCCAGCAGTAAAAGGGGGATAGGAAACACCGGGGAGCTGTTTTTT
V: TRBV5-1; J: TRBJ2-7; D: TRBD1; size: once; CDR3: CASSLQGAYEQYF; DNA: TGCGCCAGCAGCCTCCAGGGGGCTTACGAGCAGTACTTC